This T cell receptor (beta chain) was profiled in a study of breast tumors, draining lymph nodes, adjacent tissues. Notes on the study in general: Compared with basal-like, luminal-like tumors shared significantly more repertoire with nontumor tissue.

Axillary draining lymph nodes of breast cancer patients supplied the node samples. As concerns this clonotype: Its antigen is not identified.

The CDR3 has 12 amino acids. Germline-derived CDR1 and CDR2 are DFQATT and SNEGSKA (reference sequence). V gave up 2 bases and J gave up 4 bases, with 8 bases separating them. TCRdb reanalysed the multiplex PCR reads using MiXCR and keeps one entry per CDR3 protein. Here the sample spans roughly 260,000 distinct CDR3 sequences, more than 30% being singletons. The sequence came from a female donor with breast cancer. Some clones in this sample may be carry-over from other donors' samples. The chain employs TRBV20-1 and TRBJ1-2; no firm D call. Specimen: axillary lymph node tissue. CDR3 DNA: TGCAGTGCTAGAAAGACGGTCTATGGCTACACCTTC. Translation: CSARKTVYGYTF.